The 9 T cell receptor beta chains in this list originate from one sample, sequenced in a study of T cell responses to AZD1222 COVID-19 vaccine. The repertoire was sequenced with immunoSEQ multiplex PCR; TCRdb's copy has only in-frame clones and lacks some. This repertoire shows 150,000 or so clones, about nine tenths found once; its top ten account for 6.3%. The sequenced sample was peripheral blood, obtained on day 0 of AZD1222 vaccination. Receptors were obtained from an adult in good health.

The chain joins TRBV25-1 to TRBJ2-1, with 9 bases lining up with TRBD2. Germline loops: CDR1 MGHDK, CDR2 SYGVNS. The CDR3 has 18 residues. With V trimmed by 3 bases and J by 9 bases, 18 bases remained unmatched. The CDR3 bases are TGTGCCAGCAGTGATTTATCCGCACGACGCGGGGGGGCAGGTGAGCAGTTCTTC. Protein: CASSDLSARRGGAGEQFF.

This clone was detected only once. The rearrangement uses TRBV4-3 and TRBJ2-3; TRBD2 matches at 15 bases. With V trimmed by 0 bases and J by 6 bases, 13 bases remained unmatched. The germline V gene has CDR1 LGHNA and CDR2 YSLEER. The CDR3 has 20 residues. CDR3 sequence (DNA): TGCGCCAGCAGCCAAGACAGGGGACTAGCGGGGGGTGCTGTGTGGGATACGCAGTATTTT. Its translation: CASSQDRGLAGGAVWDTQYF.

This clone was picked up a small number of times. The genes are TRBV19 and TRBJ2-1, with D unresolved. V lost 4 bases, J lost 2 bases, and 15 bases lay in between. The CDR3 totals 16 residues. Germline V gives CDR1 LNHDA, CDR2 SQIVND (reference sequence). CDR3 residues: CASSKLVGKPYNEQFF. The CDR3 region has the DNA TGTGCCAGTAGTAAGCTTGTGGGGAAACCCTACAATGAGCAGTTCTTC.

This sequence joins TRBV14 and TRBJ1-2; D remains unclear. The germline V and J ends were trimmed by 4 bases and 1 base, with 10 bases remaining between them. CDR3 length: 14 residues. Looked up from germline, CDR1 is SGHDN and CDR2 is FVKESK. The CDR3 spells CASSPPGNNYGYTF. The CDR3 nucleotides are TGTGCCAGCAGCCCTCCGGGCAATAACTATGGCTACACCTTC. Combining the CDR3 with reference TRBV14 and TRBJ1-2 gives the whole variable domain EAGVTQFPSHSVIEKGQTVTLRCDPISGHDNLYWYRRVMGKEIKFLLHFVKESKQDESGMPNNRFLAERTGGTYSTLKVQPAELEDSGVYFCASSPPGNNYGYTFGSGTRLTVV.

This chain links TRBV5-1 with TRBJ2-2; the match to TRBD2 covers 13 bases. The V gene's germline CDR1 is SGHRS and CDR2 YFSETQ. The ends lost 4 bases at V and 0 bases at J; junction bases unmatched: 3. This CDR3 is 17 amino acids long. Here the CDR3 DNA reads TGCGCCAGCAGCCAGACTAGCGGGGGGACGAACACCGGGGAGCTGTTTTTT. Translated, it gives CASSQTSGGTNTGELFF.

This rearrangement joins TRBV6-1 to TRBJ1-3, with D unresolved. The ends were cut back, 1 base at V and 4 bases at J, with 11 bases in the middle. CDR3 length: 15 residues. Looked up from germline, CDR1 is MNHNS and CDR2 is SASEGT. The CDR3 loop is CASSEDPASGNTIYF. The CDR3 nucleotides are TGTGCCAGCAGTGAAGACCCGGCCTCCGGAAACACCATATATTTT.

The chain recombines TRBV10-3 with TRBJ1-1, with TRBD1 matching over 8 bases. The CDR3 spans 16 residues. Germline CDR1 and CDR2: ENHRY and SYGVKD. V was clipped by 2 bases and J by 0 bases; unmatched bases: 5. In DNA form, the CDR3 reads TGTGCCATCAGTGAGAGCATACAGGGGGTGAACACTGAAGCTTTCTTT. Its protein is CAISESIQGVNTEAFF.

The chain recombines TRBV6-5 with TRBJ1-2, with 8 positions matching TRBD1. Germline loops: CDR1 MNHEY, CDR2 SVGAGI. J was trimmed by 6 bases and V by 6 bases; bases with no gene match: 12. CDR3 length: 15 amino acids. The CDR3 here is CASRPGYRGANGYTF. Written as DNA, the CDR3 is TGTGCCAGCAGACCAGGGTACAGGGGGGCTAATGGCTACACCTTC.

The chain recombines TRBV7-3 with TRBJ2-3; possibly TRBD1 or TRBD2 for D (6 bases each). V lost 3 bases and J 6 bases, leaving 10 bases between the germline ends. Per the germline V gene, CDR1 is SGHTA and CDR2 is FQGTGA. The CDR3 length is 13 residues. Here the CDR3 DNA reads TGTGCCAGCAGCTTTAAAGGGGGGGATACGCAGTATTTT. Translated, it gives CASSFKGGDTQYF.